The 10 T cell receptor beta chains below were found in one sample sequenced in a study of CD8+ T cells in alopecia areata. RNA, once extracted, was reverse transcribed into cDNA for use as the sequencing template. Sequencing used immunoSEQ multiplex PCR; TCRdb keeps in-frame clones, though not all of them. The sample includes some 240,000 clones, approximately 61% seen only once; the top ten take over 0.4%. Sequenced material: CD4+ T cells sorted from blood, taken at week 0. These receptor sequences come from a human donor with alopecia areata.

This clone has more than one count but fewer than ten. The V gene is TRBV19, the J gene TRBJ2-7; D unresolved. V lost 3 bases and J 3 bases, leaving 6 bases between the germline ends. Germline CDR1 is LNHDA and CDR2 is SQIVND (reference sequence). The CDR3 totals 12 residues. CDR3 DNA: TGTGCCAGTAGTATGGGCAGCTACGAGCAGTACTTC. It specifies CASSMGSYEQYF.

There are a few counts of this clone. V gene TRBV5-1 combines with J gene TRBJ2-7, with D perhaps matching TRBD2 (5 bases). V lost 4 bases and J lost 5, with 13 bases in between. The germline gives CDR1 SGHRS, CDR2 YFSETQ. The CDR3 contains 13 residues. CDR3 DNA sequence: TGCGCCAGCAGCCGGGAAAGAGGCCACGAGCAGTACTTC. This codes for CASSRERGHEQYF.

This clone has only a few counts. The J gene is TRBJ1-2, the V gene TRBV19, with a tentative D call TRBD1 (5 bases). Per germline, CDR1 LNHDA and CDR2 SQIVND (reference sequence). This CDR3 region has 13 residues. V lost 5 bases and J 4 bases, leaving 11 bases between the germline ends. This chain's CDR3 is CASSYDSGYGYTF. The DNA of the CDR3 is TGTGCCAGTAGTTACGACAGCGGCTATGGCTACACCTTC.

This chain uses TRBV6-5 with TRBJ1-2; 7 bases agree with TRBD1. The germline V gene encodes CDR1 MNHEY and CDR2 SVGAGI. The CDR3 loop spans 12 amino acids. The ends lost 7 bases at V and 2 bases at J; junction bases unmatched: 1. CDR3 protein: CASKQGNYGYTF. DNA of the CDR3: TGTGCCAGCAAACAGGGGAACTATGGCTACACCTTC.

The J gene is TRBJ2-1, the V gene TRBV7-8; TRBD1 agrees at 8 bases. The CDR3 consists of 14 residues. Germline V gene sequence: CDR1 SGHVS, CDR2 FQNEAQ. The junction had 9 bases not matched to a gene; V was cut back by 5 bases and J by 9 bases. The CDR3 DNA follows: TGTGCCAGCAGCCCGAGACAGGGGCGGGCTGAGCAGTTCTTC. Translated: CASSPRQGRAEQFF.

The rearrangement uses TRBV27 and TRBJ1-6; D unclear. The V end was cut by 5 bases, the J end by 9 bases, with 14 bases between. CDR1 is MNHEY and CDR2 is SMNVEV in the germline V gene (reference sequence). CDR3 length: 14 residues. For the CDR3, the DNA is TGTGCCAGCAGTCCCCCAGGCCATTTTTCACCCCTCCACTTT. Translation: CASSPPGHFSPLHF.

The chain combines TRBV7-9 with TRBJ1-1; 8 bases are a match to TRBD1. Looked up from germline, CDR1 is SEHNR and CDR2 is FQNEAQ (reference sequence). With V trimmed by 6 bases and J by 6 bases, 9 bases remained unmatched. The CDR3 loop spans 14 amino acids. The CDR3 is CASSRGQGSAEAFF. The CDR3 region has the DNA TGTGCCAGCAGTCGAGGACAGGGTAGCGCTGAAGCTTTCTTT.

This sequence joins TRBV4-1 and TRBJ2-5, with D perhaps matching TRBD1 (7 bases). V was shortened by 1 base and J by 5 bases, with 14 bases between the two germline ends. The CDR3 is made up of 15 amino acids. Germline V CDR1 and CDR2: MGHRA, YSYEKL. In DNA form, the CDR3 reads TGCGCCAGCAGCCAAGCGGAGGGACAGTGGGAGACCCAGTACTTC. It translates to CASSQAEGQWETQYF.

The V and J genes are TRBV5-1 and TRBJ2-7; 11 bases agree with TRBD2. There are 15 residues in the CDR3. Germline values: CDR1 SGHRS, CDR2 YFSETQ. With 0 bases clipped from V and 3 bases from J, the junction kept 2 bases outside the gene matches. CDR3 bases: TGCGCCAGCAGCTTGGGACTAGCGGGAAACTACGAGCAGTACTTC. Protein: CASSLGLAGNYEQYF.

The chain employs TRBV29-1 and TRBJ2-5, with D possibly TRBD2 on 6 matching bases. CDR1 and CDR2 (germline): SQVTM, ANQGSEA. CDR3 length: 12 amino acids. V lost 5 bases and J 7 bases, leaving 14 bases between the germline ends. CDR3 loop: CSVMGLGVTQYF. CDR3 nucleotides: TGCAGCGTTATGGGACTGGGGGTGACCCAGTACTTC. The whole variable domain, remainder taken from reference TRBV29-1 and TRBJ2-5, is SAVISQKPSRDICQRGTSLTIQCQVDSQVTMMFWYRQQPGQSLTLIATANQGSEATYESGFVIDKFPISRPNLTFSTLTVSNMSPEDSSIYLCSVMGLGVTQYFGPGTRLLVL.